The entry below describes one T cell receptor (beta chain). Its antigen is unidentified. In the same sample, other DNA sequences code for this CDR3. This table comes from immunoSEQ multiplex PCR, and its TCRdb copy is limited to in-frame clones, with some not included. The sample includes around 60,000 clones, approximately 90% of them seen just once. As to time point: cycle 4 day 1 (C4D1), after 6 weeks of nivolumab. All the patients suffered relapse after autologous stem cell transplantation, and brentuximab vedotin exposure differed. The data derive from a study of PD-1 blockade in classical Hodgkin lymphoma. General study results and limits: Possibly reflecting disease activity or prior therapy, repertoire differences have causes that remain undefined. Complete responders showed a baseline diversity that resembled the diversity of newly diagnosed patients.

CDR3 length equals 14 residues. The germline V gene encodes CDR1 MGHRA and CDR2 YSYEKL. V shed 1 base and J shed 0 bases, with 5 bases lying between them. Sequencing was performed on peripheral blood mononuclear cells (PBMCs), taken before the fourth cycle of nivolumab. The sequence came from a human donor with classical Hodgkin lymphoma. This sequence joins TRBV4-1 and TRBJ2-3, with no clear D. CDR3 residues: CASSQVGSTDTQYF. As DNA, the CDR3 is TGCGCCAGCAGCCAAGTGGGTAGCACAGATACGCAGTATTTT.